A single sample gave rise to the 12 T cell receptor beta chains below, sequenced in a study of blood T cell repertoires in COVID-19. This table comes from immunoSEQ multiplex PCR, and its TCRdb copy is limited to in-frame clones, with some not included. There are almost 250,000 clones in the sample; around 89% occur only once, and 3.5% to 5% lies in the top ten. The sample taken for sequencing was PBMCs or T cells enriched from blood (not recorded which). The origin of the receptors is a woman aged 30 to 39 who had recovered from COVID-19.

The chain couples TRBV30 to TRBJ1-4, with TRBD1 identical over 8 bases. The CDR3 extends over 12 amino acids. Germline trimming cut 7 bases from V and 3 bases from J; bases unmatched to any gene: 1. In germline, CDR1 is GTSNPN, CDR2 SVGIG (reference sequence). Here the CDR3 reads CALQGANEKLFF. The CDR3 DNA reads TGTGCCTTACAGGGGGCTAATGAAAAACTGTTTTTT.

V usage is TRBV5-4 and J usage is TRBJ2-2; 12 bases agree with TRBD1. The CDR3 is made up of 16 amino acids. V trimming: 4 bases; J trimming: 3 bases; junction bases outside the gene matches: 4. Germline V gene sequence: CDR1 SGHNT, CDR2 YYREEE (reference sequence). The CDR3 sequence is CASSPGTGGDTGELFF. In DNA form, the CDR3 reads TGTGCCAGCAGCCCTGGGACAGGGGGCGACACCGGGGAGCTGTTTTTT.

The rearrangement uses TRBV25-1 and TRBJ1-1; D is ambiguous. CDR3 length equals 14 residues. V gave up 5 bases and J gave up 1 base, with 11 bases separating them. From germline, CDR1 is MGHDK and CDR2 SYGVNS. CDR3 DNA sequence: TGTGCCAGCAGTAAAGATAACAGGAACACTGAAGCTTTCTTT. This codes for CASSKDNRNTEAFF. The whole variable domain, remainder taken from reference TRBV25-1 and TRBJ1-1, is EADIYQTPRYLVIGTGKKITLECSQTMGHDKMYWYQQDPGMELHLIHYSYGVNSTEKGDLSSESTVSRIRTEHFPLTLESARPSHTSQYLCASSKDNRNTEAFFGQGTRLTVV.

The count of this clone is one. The rearrangement links TRBV5-4 to TRBJ2-3, with D possibly TRBD2 on 5 matching bases. Germline V gene sequence: CDR1 SGHNT, CDR2 YYREEE (reference sequence). Between the trimmed V and J ends, which lost 0 bases and 0 bases, there was a span of 11 bases. The length of the CDR3 is 16 residues. CDR3 DNA sequence: TGTGCCAGCAGCTTGGGGATGGGCGGGAGCACAGATACGCAGTATTTT. It yields the protein CASSLGMGGSTDTQYF.

The chain uses TRBV7-6 and TRBJ2-1, with TRBD2 matching over 8 bases. Germline CDR1 and CDR2: SGHVS and FNYEAQ. The CDR3 runs 18 residues. V lost 5 bases to trimming and J lost 2 bases; unmatched junction nucleotides: 14. CDR3: CASSRIAAGVPPYNEQFF. DNA for the CDR3: TGTGCCAGCAGCCGGATAGCAGCGGGAGTTCCCCCCTACAATGAGCAGTTCTTC.

V is TRBV5-1 and J is TRBJ2-3; 7 nucleotides align to TRBD2. The CDR3 extends over 15 amino acids. V lost 5 bases and J lost 0; bases outside the gene matches: 6. CDR1 and CDR2 from the germline V gene are SGHRS and YFSETQ. The CDR3 region is CASSLSGASTDTQYF. The CDR3 DNA reads TGCGCCAGCAGTCTAAGCGGGGCTAGCACAGATACGCAGTATTTT.

V and J are TRBV27 and TRBJ1-3, with a tentative D call TRBD1 (5 bases). The V gene's germline CDR1 is MNHEY and CDR2 SMNVEV (reference sequence). This CDR3 is built from 15 residues. The V gene lost 4 bases and the J gene lost 4 bases, with 14 bases spanning the gap. DNA of the CDR3: TGTGCCAGCAGTTCGACCCTTGGGGGGGGAAACACCATATATTTT. Translation gives CASSSTLGGGNTIYF.

This clone was picked up a small number of times. The V gene is TRBV7-9, the J gene TRBJ2-1; a weak D match, TRBD2 (5 bases). Germline values: CDR1 SEHNR, CDR2 FQNEAQ (reference sequence). The CDR3 extends over 18 amino acids. Trimming removed 1 base from V and 0 bases from J, with 16 bases in between. This CDR3 reads CASSLGLARASSYNEQFF. For the CDR3, the DNA is TGTGCCAGCAGCTTAGGGTTGGCGCGGGCTAGCTCCTACAATGAGCAGTTCTTC.

This chain uses TRBV30 with TRBJ2-5; 13 bases fit TRBD2. The junction had 2 bases not matched to a gene; V was cut back by 2 bases and J by 5 bases. CDR1 and CDR2 (germline): GTSNPN, SVGIG (reference sequence). The CDR3 is 14 residues long. CDR3 sequence (DNA): TGTGCCTGGAGTCGGACTAGCGGGAGTGAGACCCAGTACTTC. Its translation: CAWSRTSGSETQYF.

CDR3 protein: CATSETASRNEQFF. CDR3 nucleotides: TGTGCCACCAGTGAGACAGCTTCACGTAATGAGCAGTTCTTC. The chain carries TRBV24-1 and TRBJ2-1, with TRBD1 as a possible D gene (5 bases). Germline-derived CDR1 and CDR2 are KGHDR and SFDVKD. The CDR3 is 14 amino acids. Trimming took off 4 bases at V and 7 bases at J, with 13 bases between the two ends.

The rearrangement joins TRBV6-5 to TRBJ1-2; TRBD1 aligns across 7 bases. Germline V CDR1 and CDR2: MNHEY, SVGAGI. The CDR3 sequence is 13 residues long. The trim removed 6 bases at V and 7 bases at J, leaving 8 bases unmatched. As DNA, the CDR3 is TGTGCCAGCAGCAGACAGGCAGGGGGTGGCTACACCTTC. Translated: CASSRQAGGGYTF.

The chain employs TRBV18 and TRBJ1-2, with TRBD1 identical over 7 bases. Looked up from germline, CDR1 is KGHSH and CDR2 is LQKENI. The CDR3 runs to 12 residues. J gave up 7 bases and V 6 bases, and 5 bases lay outside the gene matches. The CDR3 region has the DNA TGTGCCAGCTCTCTTACAGGGGCTGGCTACACCTTC. Protein sequence: CASSLTGAGYTF.